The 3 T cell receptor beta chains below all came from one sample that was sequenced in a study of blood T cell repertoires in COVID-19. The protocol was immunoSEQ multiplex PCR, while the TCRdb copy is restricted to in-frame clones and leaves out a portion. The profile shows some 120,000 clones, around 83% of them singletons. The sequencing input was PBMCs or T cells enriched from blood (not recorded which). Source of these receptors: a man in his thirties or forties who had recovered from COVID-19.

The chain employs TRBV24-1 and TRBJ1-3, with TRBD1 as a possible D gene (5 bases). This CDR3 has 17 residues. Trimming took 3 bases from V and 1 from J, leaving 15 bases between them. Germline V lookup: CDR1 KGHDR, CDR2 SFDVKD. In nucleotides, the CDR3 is TGTGCCACCAGTGATGTGAGTGGCGGGGGATCTGGAAACACCATATATTTT. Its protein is CATSDVSGGGSGNTIYF.

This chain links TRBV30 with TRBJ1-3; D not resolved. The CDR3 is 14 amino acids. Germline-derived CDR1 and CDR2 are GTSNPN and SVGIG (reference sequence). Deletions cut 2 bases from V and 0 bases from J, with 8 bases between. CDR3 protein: CAWSTGNSGNTIYF. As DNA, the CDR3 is TGTGCCTGGAGTACGGGAAACTCTGGAAACACCATATATTTT.

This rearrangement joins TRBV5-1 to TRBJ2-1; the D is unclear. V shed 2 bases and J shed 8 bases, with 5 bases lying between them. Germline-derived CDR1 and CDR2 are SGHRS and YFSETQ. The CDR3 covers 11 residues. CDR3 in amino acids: CASSFRDEQFF. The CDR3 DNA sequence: TGCGCCAGCAGCTTTAGAGATGAGCAGTTCTTC.